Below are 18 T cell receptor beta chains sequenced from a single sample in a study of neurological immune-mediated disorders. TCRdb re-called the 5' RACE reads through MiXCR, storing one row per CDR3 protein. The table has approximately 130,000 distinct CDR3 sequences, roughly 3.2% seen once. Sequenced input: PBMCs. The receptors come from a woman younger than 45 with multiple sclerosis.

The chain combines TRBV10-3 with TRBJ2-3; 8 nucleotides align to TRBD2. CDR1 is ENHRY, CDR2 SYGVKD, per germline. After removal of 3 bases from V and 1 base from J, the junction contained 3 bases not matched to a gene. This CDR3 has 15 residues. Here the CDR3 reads CAISDLRGGTDTQYF. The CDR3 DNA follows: TGTGCCATCAGTGATTTGCGGGGGGGCACAGATACGCAGTATTTT.

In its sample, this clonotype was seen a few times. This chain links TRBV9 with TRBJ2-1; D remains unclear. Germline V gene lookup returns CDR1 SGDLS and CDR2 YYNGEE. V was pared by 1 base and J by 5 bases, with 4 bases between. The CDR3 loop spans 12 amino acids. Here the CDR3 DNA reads TGTGCCAGCAGCGTACAAGACAATGAGCAGTTCTTC. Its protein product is CASSVQDNEQFF. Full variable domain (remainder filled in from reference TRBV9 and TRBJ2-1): DSGVTQTPKHLITATGQRVTLRCSPRSGDLSVYWYQQSLDQGLQFLIQYYNGEERAKGNILERFSAQQFPDLHSELNLSSLELGDSALYFCASSVQDNEQFFGPGTRLTVL.

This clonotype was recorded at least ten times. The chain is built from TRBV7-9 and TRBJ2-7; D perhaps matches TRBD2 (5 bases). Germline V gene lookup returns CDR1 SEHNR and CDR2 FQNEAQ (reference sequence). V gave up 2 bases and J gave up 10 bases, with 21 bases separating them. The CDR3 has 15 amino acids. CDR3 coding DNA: TGTGCCAGCAGCTTACCTTCGAGCGGACCGTTACTTCAGTACTTC. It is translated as CASSLPSSGPLLQYF. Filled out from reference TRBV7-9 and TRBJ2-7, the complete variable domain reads DTGVSQNPRHKITKRGQNVTFRCDPISEHNRLYWYRQTLGQGPEFLTYFQNEAQLEKSRLLSDRFSAERPKGSFSTLEIQRTEQGDSAMYLCASSLPSSGPLLQYFGPGTRLTVT.

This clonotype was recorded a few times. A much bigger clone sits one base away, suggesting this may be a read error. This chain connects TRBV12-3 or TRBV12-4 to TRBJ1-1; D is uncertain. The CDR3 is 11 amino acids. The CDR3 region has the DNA TGTGACAGCACCCTCACCGCTGAAGCTTTCTTT. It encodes CDSTLTAEAFF.

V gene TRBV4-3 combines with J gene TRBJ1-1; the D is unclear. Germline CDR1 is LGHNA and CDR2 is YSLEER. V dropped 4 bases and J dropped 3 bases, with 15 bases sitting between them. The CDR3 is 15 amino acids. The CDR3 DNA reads TGCGCCAGCAGCCCCGAATTGAATTGGGACACTGAAGCTTTCTTT. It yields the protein CASSPELNWDTEAFF.

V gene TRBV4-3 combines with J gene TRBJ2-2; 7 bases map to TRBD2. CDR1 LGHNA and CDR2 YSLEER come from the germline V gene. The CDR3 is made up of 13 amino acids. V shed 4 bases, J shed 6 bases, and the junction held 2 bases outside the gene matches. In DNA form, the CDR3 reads TGCGCCAGCAGCCCCCGGGGGGCCGGGGAGCTGTTTTTT. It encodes CASSPRGAGELFF.

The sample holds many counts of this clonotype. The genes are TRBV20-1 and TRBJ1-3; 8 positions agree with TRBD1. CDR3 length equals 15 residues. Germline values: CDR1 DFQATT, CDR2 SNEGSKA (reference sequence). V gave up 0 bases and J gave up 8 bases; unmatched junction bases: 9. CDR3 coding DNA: TGCAGTGCTAGAGATTACTGGCAGGGGGCTTACACCATATATTTT. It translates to CSARDYWQGAYTIYF.

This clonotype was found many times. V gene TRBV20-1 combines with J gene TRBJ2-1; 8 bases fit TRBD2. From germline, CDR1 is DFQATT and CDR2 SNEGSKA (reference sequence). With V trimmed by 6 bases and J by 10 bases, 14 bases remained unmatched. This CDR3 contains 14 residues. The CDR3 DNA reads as TGCAGTGCCTTTGGCGGGGGGCCGGATAGGGAGCAGTTCTTC. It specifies CSAFGGGPDREQFF.

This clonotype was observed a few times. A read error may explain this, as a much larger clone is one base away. The DNA for the CDR3 is TGTGCCAGCAGCCGGGGGCAGGAGGCGCAGTTCTTC. This sequence encodes CASSRGQEAQFF. The chain joins TRBV6-2 or TRBV6-3 to TRBJ2-1, with D perhaps assigned TRBD1 or TRBD2 (6 bases each). The germline V gene has CDR1 MNHEY and CDR2 SVGEGT. Trimming took 6 bases from V and 12 from J, leaving 15 bases between them. This CDR3 is 12 amino acids long.

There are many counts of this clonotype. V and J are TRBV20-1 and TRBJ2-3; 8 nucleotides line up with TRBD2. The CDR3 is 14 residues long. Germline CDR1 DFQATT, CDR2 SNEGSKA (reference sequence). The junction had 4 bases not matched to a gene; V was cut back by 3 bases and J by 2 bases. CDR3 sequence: CSASGGGHTDTQYF. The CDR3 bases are TGCAGTGCTAGCGGGGGGGGCCACACAGATACGCAGTATTTT.

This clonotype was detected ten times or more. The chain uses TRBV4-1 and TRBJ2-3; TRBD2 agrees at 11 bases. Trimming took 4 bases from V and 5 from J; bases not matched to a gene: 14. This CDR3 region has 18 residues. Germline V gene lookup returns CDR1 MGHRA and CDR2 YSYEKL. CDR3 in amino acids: CASSRGSSSGGALDTQYF. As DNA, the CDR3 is TGCGCCAGCAGCCGCGGGTCGAGTAGCGGGGGGGCCTTAGATACGCAGTATTTT.

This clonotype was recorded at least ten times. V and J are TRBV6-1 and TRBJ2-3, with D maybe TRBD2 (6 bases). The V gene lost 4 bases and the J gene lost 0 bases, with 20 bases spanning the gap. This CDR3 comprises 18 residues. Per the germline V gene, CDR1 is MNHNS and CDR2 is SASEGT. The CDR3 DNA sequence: TGTGCCAGCAGTGGCCTCCCGGGGAGGAGTGGGAGCACAGATACGCAGTATTTT. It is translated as CASSGLPGRSGSTDTQYF.

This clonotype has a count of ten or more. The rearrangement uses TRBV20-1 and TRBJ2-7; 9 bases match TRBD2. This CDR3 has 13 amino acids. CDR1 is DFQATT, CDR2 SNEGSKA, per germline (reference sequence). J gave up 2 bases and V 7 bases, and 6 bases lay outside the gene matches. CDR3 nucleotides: TGCAGTGTTCTAGCGGGGACCGCCTACGAGCAGTACTTC. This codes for CSVLAGTAYEQYF.

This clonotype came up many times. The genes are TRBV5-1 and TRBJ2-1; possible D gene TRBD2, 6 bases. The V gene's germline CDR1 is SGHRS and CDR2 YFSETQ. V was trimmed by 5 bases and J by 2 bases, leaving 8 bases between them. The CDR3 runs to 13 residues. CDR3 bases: TGCGCCAGCAGGGCGGGGACCTACAATGAGCAGTTCTTC. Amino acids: CASRAGTYNEQFF.

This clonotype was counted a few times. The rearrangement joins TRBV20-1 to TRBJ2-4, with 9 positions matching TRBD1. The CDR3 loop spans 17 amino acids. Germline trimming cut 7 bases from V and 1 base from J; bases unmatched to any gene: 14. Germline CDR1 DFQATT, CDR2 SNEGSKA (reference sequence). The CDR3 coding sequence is TGCAGTGTCACAGGGACAGGGAAGGGGGAGGCCAAAAACATTCAGTACTTC. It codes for CSVTGTGKGEAKNIQYF.

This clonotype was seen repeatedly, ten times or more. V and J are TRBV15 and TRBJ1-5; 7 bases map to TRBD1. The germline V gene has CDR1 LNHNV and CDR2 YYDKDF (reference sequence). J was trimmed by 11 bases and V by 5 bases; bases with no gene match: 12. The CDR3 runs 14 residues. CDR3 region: CATSEGQLAYAQHF. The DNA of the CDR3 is TGTGCCACCAGCGAGGGACAGTTGGCTTATGCCCAGCATTTT.

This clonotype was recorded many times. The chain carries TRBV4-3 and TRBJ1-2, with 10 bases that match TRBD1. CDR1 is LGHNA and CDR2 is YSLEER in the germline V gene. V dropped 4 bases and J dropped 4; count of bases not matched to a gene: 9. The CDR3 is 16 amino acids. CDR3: CASSREETGGAYGYTF. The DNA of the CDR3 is TGCGCCAGCAGCCGAGAGGAGACAGGGGGCGCCTATGGCTACACCTTC.

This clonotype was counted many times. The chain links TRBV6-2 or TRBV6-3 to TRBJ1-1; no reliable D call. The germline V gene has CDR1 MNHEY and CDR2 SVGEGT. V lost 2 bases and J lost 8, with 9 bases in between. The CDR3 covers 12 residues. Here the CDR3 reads CASSYVSEEAFF. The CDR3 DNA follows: TGTGCCAGCAGTTACGTATCCGAGGAAGCTTTCTTT.